These T cell receptor beta chains were read from a single sample in a study of siplizumab effects on memory and regulatory T cells. This table comes from immunoSEQ multiplex PCR, and its TCRdb copy is limited to in-frame clones, with some not included. The profile shows some 100,000 clones, about 91% of them singletons. Sequences were obtained from CD4+ T cells sorted from blood. These receptors came from a human donor in good health. CDR3s include the opening cysteine and the closing phenylalanine or tryptophan. D genes are given only for firm matches. Clone sizes are given selectively: once, few, many, or a class where the clone is expanded.

abundance: NA
j_gene: TRBJ2-1
len: 12
v_gene: TRBV5-1
d_gene: NA
CDR3aa: CASSLGVNEQFF
CDR3nt: TGCGCCAGCAGCTTGGGGGTTAATGAGCAGTTCTTC

abundance: NA
j_gene: TRBJ2-7
len: 15
v_gene: TRBV7-9
d_gene: TRBD1
CDR3aa: CASSLVGTGGYEQYF
CDR3nt: TGTGCCAGCAGCTTAGTGGGGACAGGGGGTTACGAGCAGTACTTC

abundance: NA
j_gene: TRBJ1-5
len: 15
v_gene: TRBV6-1
d_gene: NA
CDR3aa: CASSREGRGNQPQHF
CDR3nt: TGTGCCAGCAGTAGGGAAGGGCGGGGAAATCAGCCCCAGCATTTT

abundance: once
j_gene: TRBJ2-7
len: 12
v_gene: TRBV6-6
d_gene: NA
CDR3aa: CASSQRPSEQYF
CDR3nt: TGTGCCAGCAGCCAACGACCCAGCGAGCAGTACTTC

abundance: NA
j_gene: TRBJ2-7
len: 14
v_gene: TRBV11-2
d_gene: TRBD1
CDR3aa: CASSVSGTGFPKYF
CDR3nt: TGTGCCAGCAGCGTTAGTGGGACAGGGTTCCCAAAGTACTTC

abundance: NA
j_gene: TRBJ1-2
len: 13
v_gene: TRBV2
d_gene: NA
CDR3aa: CAFRPGNKYGYTF
CDR3nt: TGTGCCTTTCGTCCAGGGAATAAATATGGCTACACCTTC

abundance: NA
j_gene: TRBJ2-3
len: 16
v_gene: TRBV27
d_gene: NA
CDR3aa: CASILKRGQGADTQYF
CDR3nt: TGTGCCAGCATATTAAAAAGGGGTCAAGGCGCAGATACGCAGTATTTT

abundance: NA
j_gene: TRBJ2-2
len: 18
v_gene: TRBV4-2
d_gene: NA
CDR3aa: CASSQDRQGGSNTGELFF
CDR3nt: TGTGCCAGCAGCCAAGATCGACAAGGGGGAAGTAACACCGGGGAGCTGTTTTTT

abundance: NA
j_gene: TRBJ1-2
len: 12
v_gene: TRBV9
d_gene: NA
CDR3aa: CASSVGDYGYTF
CDR3nt: TGTGCCAGCAGCGTAGGCGACTATGGCTACACCTTC

abundance: NA
j_gene: TRBJ1-5
len: 12
v_gene: TRBV10-3
d_gene: NA
CDR3aa: CAISESNQPQHF
CDR3nt: TGTGCCATCAGTGAGTCAAATCAGCCCCAGCATTTT

abundance: NA
j_gene: TRBJ2-5
len: 15
v_gene: TRBV9
d_gene: TRBD1
CDR3aa: CASSVVGQGAETQYF
CDR3nt: TGTGCCAGCAGCGTTGTTGGACAGGGTGCAGAGACCCAGTACTTC

abundance: NA
j_gene: TRBJ1-2
len: 16
v_gene: TRBV7-9
d_gene: TRBD1
CDR3aa: CASSLAGTGGLDGYTF
CDR3nt: TGTGCCAGCAGCTTAGCCGGGACAGGGGGCCTCGATGGCTACACCTTC

abundance: NA
j_gene: TRBJ1-1
len: 13
v_gene: TRBV18
d_gene: TRBD1
CDR3aa: CASSRQGNTEAFF
CDR3nt: TGTGCCAGCTCCAGACAGGGGAACACTGAAGCTTTCTTT

abundance: NA
j_gene: TRBJ1-5
len: 15
v_gene: TRBV28
d_gene: NA
CDR3aa: CASSSGSLGDQPQHF
CDR3nt: TGTGCCAGCAGTTCAGGGTCCTTGGGGGATCAGCCCCAGCATTTT

abundance: NA
j_gene: TRBJ1-6
len: 15
v_gene: TRBV5-5
d_gene: NA
CDR3aa: CASSRARVDNSPLHF
CDR3nt: TGTGCCAGCAGCAGAGCTAGGGTTGATAATTCACCCCTCCACTTT